Listed below are T cell receptor beta chains from one sample, sequenced in a study of regulatory T cells in long-lasting Graves disease. Each CDR3 protein is one row after TCRdb ran MiXCR on the multiplex PCR reads. The data contain more than 450,000 distinct CDR3 sequences, more than 10% of them seen just once; the ten biggest clones take up around 10%. The same data also contributed to another study, on T cells in Graves' hyperthyroidism and ophthalmopathy.

The specimen comprised peripheral blood mononuclear cells (PBMCs), sampled at new diagnosis, from a patient treated with antithyroid drugs. These receptors originate from a woman aged 30 to 39 with Graves disease. Each CDR3 is given with its conserved first and last residue. The order of the fields is V gene, clone size, D gene, J gene, CDR3 protein, CDR3 DNA. D genes are given only for firm matches. For some rows the clone size is stated as once, few or many, or as a class when expanded; others skip it.

>TRBV19|many|TRBD1|TRBJ2-2
CASSTTDRVAGELFF
TGTGCCAGTAGTACTACTGACAGGGTGGCCGGGGAGCTGTTTTTT
>TRBV6-1|-|-|TRBJ1-5
CASSLGMQPQHF
TGTGCCAGCAGTCTGGGTATGCAGCCCCAGCATTTT
>TRBV15|many|-|TRBJ1-6
CATSRGENNSPLHF
TGTGCCACCAGCAGAGGGGAAAATAATTCACCCCTCCACTTT
>TRBV20-1|many|TRBD2|TRBJ2-1
CSARVRLAGGYEQFF
TGCAGTGCTAGAGTAAGACTAGCGGGAGGGTATGAGCAGTTCTTC
>TRBV7-9|few|-|TRBJ2-3
CASSFRVGALGTDTQYF
TGTGCCAGCAGCTTCCGTGTTGGGGCGCTGGGCACAGATACGCAGTATTTT
>TRBV19|few|TRBD2|TRBJ2-3
CASSIDGRTSGTDTQYF
TGTGCCAGTAGTATAGATGGGCGGACTAGCGGGACAGATACGCAGTATTTT
>TRBV29-1|many|-|TRBJ2-5
CSTLPPGETQYF
TGCAGCACACTCCCCCCGGGTGAGACCCAGTACTTC
>TRBV19|-|-|TRBJ1-4
CASSNQGPIEKLFF
TGTGCCAGTAGTAATCAGGGACCCATCGAAAAACTGTTTTTT
>TRBV4-1|few|-|TRBJ1-5
CASSQDIDVSNQPQHF
TGCGCCAGCAGCCAAGATATCGACGTTAGCAATCAGCCCCAGCATTTT
>TRBV24-1|-|TRBD2|TRBJ2-1
CATSDSKTSGKYNEQFF
TGTGCCACCAGTGATTCCAAGACTAGCGGGAAATACAATGAGCAGTTCTTC
>TRBV5-4|few|-|TRBJ2-5
CASSVGRGSGHMKETQYF
TGTGCCAGCAGCGTCGGGCGGGGTAGCGGCCACATGAAAGAGACCCAGTACTTC
>TRBV9|many|TRBD2|TRBJ2-7
CASSPQGLAVTYEQYF
TGTGCCAGCAGCCCTCAGGGACTAGCGGTAACCTACGAGCAGTACTTC
>TRBV14|many|-|TRBJ1-2
CASSHDTNYGYTF
TGTGCCAGCAGCCATGACACGAACTATGGCTACACCTTC
>TRBV2|many|-|TRBJ2-2
CASSLGPGGELFF
TGTGCCAGCAGTTTGGGTCCCGGCGGGGAGCTGTTTTTT
>TRBV5-1|-|TRBD2|TRBJ2-1
CASSSQAGVDNEQFF
TGCGCCAGCAGCTCCCAAGCGGGAGTCGACAATGAGCAGTTCTTC
>TRBV2|many|-|TRBJ1-4
CASSLESEKLFF
TGTGCCAGCTCCTTAGAAAGTGAAAAACTGTTTTTT
>TRBV28|few|TRBD2|TRBJ2-2
CASSRLVGGYTGELFF
TGTGCCAGCAGCAGACTAGTGGGAGGGTACACCGGGGAGCTGTTTTTT
>TRBV7-9|few|-|TRBJ2-1
CASSLASSPSYNEQFF
TGTGCCAGCAGCTTAGCGAGTTCTCCTTCCTACAATGAGCAGTTCTTC